This T cell receptor beta chain was recorded in a study of identical twins. Study results and limitations: Zero-insertion results could be subject to partial confounding by invariant MAIT and iNKT cells.

All donors were healthy, and all were Caucasian. cDNA carried unique molecular identifiers, and a universal primer site was added by template switching. In TCRdb, the 5' RACE reads were re-called with MiXCR into one record per CDR3 protein. The sample holds hundreds of thousands of distinct CDR3 sequences; less than 10% are singletons and the top ten take approximately 0.89%. A few counts support this clonotype. What it recognizes is unknown. The germline CDR1 and CDR2 sequences are SQVTM and ANQGSEA. This CDR3 comprises 16 residues. Trimming took 0 bases from V and 7 from J; bases not matched to a gene: 11. These data also formed part of another study, on yellow fever vaccine responses in identical twins.

The specimen sequenced was PBMCs. This TCR came from a woman between 18 and 29 years old in good health. The gene calls are TRBV29-1 and TRBJ2-2; TRBD2 agrees at 7 bases. The DNA for the CDR3 is TGCAGCGTTGAAGATGGGAGGGGAAATAAGATCGGGGAGCTGTTTTTT. It codes for CSVEDGRGNKIGELFF.